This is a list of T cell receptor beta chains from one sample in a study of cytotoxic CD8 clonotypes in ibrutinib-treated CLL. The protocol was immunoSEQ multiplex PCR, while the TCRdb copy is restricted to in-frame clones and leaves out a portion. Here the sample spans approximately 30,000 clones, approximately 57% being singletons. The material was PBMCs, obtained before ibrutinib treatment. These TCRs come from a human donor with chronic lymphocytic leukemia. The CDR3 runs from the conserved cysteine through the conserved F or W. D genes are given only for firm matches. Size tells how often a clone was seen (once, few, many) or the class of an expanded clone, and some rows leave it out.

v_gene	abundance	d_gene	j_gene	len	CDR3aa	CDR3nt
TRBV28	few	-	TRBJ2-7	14	CASSFDWETYEQYF	TGTGCCAGCAGTTTCGACTGGGAAACGTACGAGCAGTACTTC
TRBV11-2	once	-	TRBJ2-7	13	CASSADSGGIQHF	TGTGCCAGCAGCGCAGACAGTGGTGGTATTCAGCACTTC
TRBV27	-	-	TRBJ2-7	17	CASSLLGGTAHRGEQYF	TGTGCCAGCAGTTTATTGGGGGGGACTGCCCACAGGGGCGAGCAGTACTTC
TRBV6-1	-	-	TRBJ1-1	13	CASSEEGGTEAFF	TGTGCCAGCAGTGAAGAGGGCGGCACTGAAGCTTTCTTT
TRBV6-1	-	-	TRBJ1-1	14	CASSEVGGDTEAFF	TGTGCCAGCAGTGAAGTAGGGGGGGACACTGAAGCTTTCTTT
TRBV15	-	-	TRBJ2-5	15	CATSRVNHVRETQYF	TGTGCCACCAGCAGAGTCAACCACGTGAGGGAGACCCAGTACTTC
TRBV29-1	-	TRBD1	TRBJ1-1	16	CSVEAEGQKKNTEAFF	TGCAGCGTTGAAGCAGAGGGACAGAAGAAGAACACTGAAGCTTTCTTT
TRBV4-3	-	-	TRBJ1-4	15	CASSQEGPTNEKLFF	TGCGCCAGCAGCCAAGAAGGGCCCACTAATGAAAAACTGTTTTTT
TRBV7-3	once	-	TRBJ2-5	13	CASSPSDGETQYF	TGTGCCAGCAGCCCATCGGACGGGGAGACCCAGTACTTC
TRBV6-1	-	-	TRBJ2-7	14	CASSDRGRAYEQYF	TGTGCCAGCAGTGATAGGGGACGGGCCTACGAGCAGTACTTC
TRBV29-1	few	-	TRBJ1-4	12	CSILWANEKLFF	TGCAGCATACTATGGGCTAATGAAAAACTGTTTTTT
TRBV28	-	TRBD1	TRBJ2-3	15	CASSPPTGLTDTQYF	TGTGCCAGCAGTCCTCCGACAGGGCTCACAGATACGCAGTATTTT
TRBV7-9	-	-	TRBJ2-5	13	CASTHSGAGTQYF	TGTGCCAGCACCCACTCGGGTGCCGGGACCCAGTACTTC
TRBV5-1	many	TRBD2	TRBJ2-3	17	CASSLSRGLAGTDTQYF	TGCGCCAGCAGCTTGAGTCGAGGACTAGCGGGCACAGATACGCAGTATTTT
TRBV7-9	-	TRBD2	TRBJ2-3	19	CASSFELAGGDPSTDTQYF	TGTGCCAGCAGCTTTGAACTAGCGGGGGGTGACCCTAGCACAGATACGCAGTATTTT
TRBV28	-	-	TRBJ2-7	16	CASSSPEGGRRFEQYF	TGTGCCAGCAGTTCCCCCGAGGGTGGGAGACGGTTCGAGCAGTACTTC
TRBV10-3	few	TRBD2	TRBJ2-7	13	CAISASGSYEQYF	TGTGCCATCAGTGCTAGCGGGAGCTACGAGCAGTACTTC
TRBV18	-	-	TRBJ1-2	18	CASSPPGHGNLQAYGYTF	TGTGCCAGCTCACCACCGGGACACGGAAACCTTCAAGCTTATGGCTACACCTTC
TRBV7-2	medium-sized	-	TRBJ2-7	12	CASSAEVGGQYF	TGTGCCAGCAGCGCAGAGGTGGGAGGGCAGTACTTC
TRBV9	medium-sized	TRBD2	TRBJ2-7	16	CASSVALGGSEYEQYF	TGTGCCAGCAGCGTAGCTCTGGGGGGGAGCGAGTACGAGCAGTACTTC
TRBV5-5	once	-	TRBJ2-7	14	CASSFRDLFYEQYF	TGTGCCAGCAGCTTCAGGGACCTCTTCTACGAGCAGTACTTC
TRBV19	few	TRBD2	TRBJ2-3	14	CASNERDGTDTQYF	TGTGCCAGTAACGAGCGGGACGGCACAGATACGCAGTATTTT
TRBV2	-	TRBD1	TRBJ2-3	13	CASSGNRGDTQYF	TGTGCCAGCAGTGGGAACAGGGGAGATACGCAGTATTTT
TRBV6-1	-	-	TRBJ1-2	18	CASSGPTGFNLLVYGYTF	TGTGCCAGCAGTGGGCCTACAGGGTTCAATCTCCTCGTCTATGGCTACACCTTC
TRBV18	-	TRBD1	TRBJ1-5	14	CASSRDSENQPQHF	TGTGCCAGCTCACGGGACAGTGAGAATCAGCCCCAGCATTTT
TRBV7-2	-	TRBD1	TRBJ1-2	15	CASSLQPGQGEGYTF	TGTGCCAGCAGCCTTCAACCGGGACAGGGGGAGGGCTACACCTTC
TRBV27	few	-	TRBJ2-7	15	CASSLSSGITYEQYF	TGTGCCAGCAGTTTATCATCGGGGATCACCTACGAGCAGTACTTC
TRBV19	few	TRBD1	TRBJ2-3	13	CASGQVYTDTQYF	TGTGCCAGTGGACAGGTTTACACAGATACGCAGTATTTT
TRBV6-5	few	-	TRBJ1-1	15	CASSRAQGLGTEAFF	TGTGCCAGCAGCCGGGCTCAGGGTCTGGGGACTGAAGCTTTCTTT
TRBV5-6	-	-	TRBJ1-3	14	CASSLVGTGNTIYF	TGTGCCAGCAGCTTAGTGGGGACTGGAAACACCATATATTTT
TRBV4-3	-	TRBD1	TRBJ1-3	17	CASSQWGQSLSGNTIYF	TGCGCCAGCAGCCAGTGGGGACAGTCCCTCTCTGGAAACACCATATATTTT
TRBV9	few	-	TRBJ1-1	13	CASSVDGTAEAFF	TGTGCCAGCAGCGTAGATGGAACGGCTGAAGCTTTCTTT
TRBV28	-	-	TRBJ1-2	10	CATSLYGYTF	TGTGCCACCAGTCTCTATGGCTACACCTTC
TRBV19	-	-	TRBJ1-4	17	CASSILWGPDGNEKLFF	TGTGCCAGTAGTATACTTTGGGGGCCAGATGGTAATGAAAAACTGTTTTTT
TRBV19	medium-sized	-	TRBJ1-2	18	CASSIGPGMPTLVYGYTF	TGTGCCAGTAGTATAGGGCCGGGGATGCCGACTCTTGTCTATGGCTACACCTTC
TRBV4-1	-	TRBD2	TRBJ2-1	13	CASSKGLAGGEFF	TGCGCCAGCAGCAAGGGTCTAGCGGGAGGTGAGTTCTTC
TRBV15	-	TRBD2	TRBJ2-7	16	CATSSLRLAGTYEQYF	TGTGCCACCAGCAGCCTGAGACTAGCGGGAACTTACGAGCAGTACTTC
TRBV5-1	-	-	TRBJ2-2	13	CASSPQYTGELFF	TGCGCCAGCAGCCCCCAGTACACCGGGGAGCTGTTTTTT